The 17 T cell receptor beta chains reported below all come from one sample, sequenced in a study of long-term antiretroviral therapy in people with HIV. Version v3.0 of the immunoSEQ assay ran at survey level. Method: immunoSEQ multiplex PCR; TCRdb's copy keeps in-frame clones and lacks some. The table includes 20,000 to 25,000 clones, 82% detected once. The material sequenced was unsorted PBMCs, taken 0.3 years after starting antiretroviral therapy. The origin of the receptors is a man over 45 with HIV.

The J gene is TRBJ1-4, the V gene TRBV4-3; the match to TRBD1 covers 7 bases. V lost 1 base to trimming and J lost 8 bases; unmatched junction nucleotides: 7. From germline, CDR1 is LGHNA and CDR2 YSLEER. This CDR3 has 15 amino acids. CDR3 protein: CASSQVDRDDEKLFF. For the CDR3, the DNA is TGCGCCAGCAGCCAAGTAGACAGGGATGACGAAAAACTGTTTTTT.

The chain carries TRBV19 and TRBJ1-2; 8 bases agree with TRBD1. J was trimmed by 8 bases and V by 7 bases; bases with no gene match: 9. Looked up from germline, CDR1 is LNHDA and CDR2 is SQIVND (reference sequence). There are 13 residues in the CDR3. The CDR3 sequence is CASKIGQGGGYTF. The CDR3 nucleotides are TGTGCCAGTAAAATCGGACAGGGCGGCGGCTACACCTTC.

The chain joins TRBV19 to TRBJ2-7, with D tentatively TRBD1 or TRBD2 (5 bases each). The CDR3 contains 16 residues. Germline values: CDR1 LNHDA, CDR2 SQIVND (reference sequence). V was pared by 5 bases and J by 0 bases, with 17 bases between. CDR3 sequence: CASSPLPGTTSYEQYF. As DNA, the CDR3 is TGTGCCAGTAGTCCCCTACCCGGGACGACCTCCTACGAGCAGTACTTC.

The J gene is TRBJ2-7, the V gene TRBV19; D is ambiguous. V gave up 5 bases and J gave up 2 bases, with 22 bases separating them. Germline lookup yields CDR1 LNHDA and CDR2 SQIVND (reference sequence). The CDR3 has 17 amino acids. CDR3 DNA sequence: TGTGCCAGTAGTGCTACTACCGAAAGCCCAATAACCTACGAGCAGTACTTC. Translation gives CASSATTESPITYEQYF.

V is TRBV7-8 and J is TRBJ1-4; D call uncertain. The CDR3 runs 15 residues. The V and J ends lost 6 bases and 0 bases respectively, with 11 bases between them. Germline CDR1 and CDR2: SGHVS and FQNEAQ. The CDR3 reads CASRLSGSTNEKLFF. The CDR3 bases are TGTGCCAGCAGATTATCGGGCTCAACTAATGAAAAACTGTTTTTT.

The DNA of the CDR3 is TGTGCCAGCAGTACTGGGTTCGGTAATTCACCCCTCCACTTT. Residues: CASSTGFGNSPLHF. This sequence joins TRBV6-4 and TRBJ1-6; D gene uncertain. CDR3 length: 14 residues. Trimming removed 5 bases from V and 6 bases from J, with 11 bases in between. Germline CDR1 MRHNA, CDR2 SNTAGT.

J is TRBJ2-5 and V is TRBV11-3; 14 bases are a match to TRBD2. This CDR3 spans 15 amino acids. Germline V gene sequence: CDR1 SGHNT, CDR2 YENEEA. The trim removed 6 bases at V and 5 bases at J, leaving 5 bases unmatched. CDR3 in DNA: TGTGCCAGCAGAAAGACTAGCGGGAGGGGGGAGACCCAGTACTTC. Its protein is CASRKTSGRGETQYF.

The V and J genes are TRBV11-2 and TRBJ2-7, with 7 bases matching TRBD1. CDR3 length equals 15 residues. Germline V gene lookup returns CDR1 SGHAT and CDR2 FQNNGV. J was trimmed by 3 bases and V by 0 bases; bases with no gene match: 5. The CDR3 reads CASSLDISGGYEQYF. As DNA, the CDR3 is TGTGCCAGCAGCTTAGATATTTCAGGGGGCTACGAGCAGTACTTC.

This clone is a singleton in its sample. Because the CDR3's place on the DNA is in doubt, the DNA is left out and the CDR3 is given as listed by TCRdb. J is TRBJ2-5 and V is TRBV2; TRBD2, the D gene given by the table, was not confirmed from the DNA. Termini included, the CDR3 measures 12 amino acids. CDR1 SNHLY and CDR2 FYNNEI come from the germline V gene. The CDR3 here is CASDLERETQYF.

The gene calls are TRBV7-9 and TRBJ2-2, with 8 bases aligning to TRBD1. Germline V gives CDR1 SEHNR, CDR2 FQNEAQ (reference sequence). This CDR3 is 19 amino acids long. V trimming: 5 bases; J trimming: 1 base; junction bases outside the gene matches: 15. The CDR3 protein is CASSTPLGQGGRNTGELFF. The CDR3 bases are TGTGCCAGCAGCACGCCATTAGGACAGGGAGGTCGGAACACCGGGGAGCTGTTTTTT.

The chain has TRBV6-5 and TRBJ2-5; TRBD1 is a possible D gene (5 bases). CDR1 and CDR2 (germline): MNHEY, SVGAGI. With 4 bases removed from V and 5 bases from J, the gap between germline ends came to 5 bases. The CDR3 consists of 11 residues. CDR3 bases: TGTGCCAGCAGTTCAGGGGAGACCCAGTACTTC. Protein sequence: CASSSGETQYF.

This clone was observed a handful of times. The chain carries TRBV9 and TRBJ2-2; no clear D gene. Germline CDR1 reads SGDLS; CDR2 reads YYNGEE. Trimming removed 0 bases at V and 6 bases at J, with 9 bases between. The CDR3 sequence is 14 residues long. The CDR3 sequence: CASSVDGSPGELFF. CDR3 sequence (DNA): TGTGCCAGCAGCGTAGACGGGTCACCCGGGGAGCTGTTTTTT.

This chain uses TRBV6-6 with TRBJ1-4; D may be TRBD1 (5 bases). V lost 6 bases, J lost 8 bases, and 16 bases lay in between. The CDR3 contains 14 residues. Looked up from germline, CDR1 is MNHNY and CDR2 is SVGAGI (reference sequence). The CDR3 DNA reads TGTGCCAGCAGACAAGGACATTCTGCGGAAAAACTGTTTTTT. Translated, it gives CASRQGHSAEKLFF.

The CDR3 DNA follows: TGTGCCAGCAGTTACTCTCGGGACAGCTGGGGGGATGAGCAGTTCTTC. Its protein is CASSYSRDSWGDEQFF. The genes are TRBV6-6 and TRBJ2-1; D perhaps matches TRBD1 (7 bases). The CDR3 spans 16 residues. Germline loops: CDR1 MNHNY, CDR2 SVGAGI (reference sequence). V lost 0 bases and J lost 8, with 17 bases in between.

This clone was counted once. The V gene is TRBV7-2, the J gene TRBJ2-7; a weak D match, TRBD1 (5 bases). This CDR3 comprises 14 residues. CDR1 is SGHTA and CDR2 is FQGNSA in the germline V gene. The V end was cut by 2 bases, the J end by 5 bases, with 13 bases between. The CDR3 sequence: CASSLQGHPDEQYF. In DNA form, the CDR3 reads TGTGCCAGCAGCTTACAGGGTCATCCTGACGAGCAGTACTTC.

V usage is TRBV11-3 and J usage is TRBJ2-7; TRBD1 aligns across 7 bases. This CDR3 region has 13 residues. From germline, CDR1 is SGHNT and CDR2 YENEEA. The J segment lost 6 bases and the V segment lost 1 base, leaving 3 bases of the junction unmatched. This chain's CDR3 is CASSLVPGGEQYF. CDR3 nucleotide sequence: TGTGCCAGCAGCTTAGTCCCAGGGGGCGAGCAGTACTTC.

Only one count was recorded for this clone. The chain links TRBV5-1 to TRBJ2-2; 9 nucleotides line up with TRBD1. The CDR3 extends over 14 amino acids. V was clipped by 4 bases and J by 7 bases; unmatched bases: 5. Germline assignment: CDR1 SGHRS and CDR2 YFSETQ. The chain's CDR3 is CASSPTGGHGELFF. The CDR3 coding sequence is TGCGCCAGCAGCCCCACAGGGGGCCACGGGGAGCTGTTTTTT.